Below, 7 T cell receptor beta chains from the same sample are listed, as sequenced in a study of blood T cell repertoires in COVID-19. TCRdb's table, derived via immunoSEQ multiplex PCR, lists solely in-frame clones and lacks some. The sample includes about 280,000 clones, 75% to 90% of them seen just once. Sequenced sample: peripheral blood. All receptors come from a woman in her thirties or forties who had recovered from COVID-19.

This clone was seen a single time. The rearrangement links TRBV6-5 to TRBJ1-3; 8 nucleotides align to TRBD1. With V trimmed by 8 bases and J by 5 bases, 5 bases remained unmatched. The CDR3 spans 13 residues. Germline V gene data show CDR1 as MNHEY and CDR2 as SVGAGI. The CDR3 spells CASGQGTRNTIYF. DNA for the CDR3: TGTGCCAGCGGACAGGGAACAAGAAACACCATATATTTT.

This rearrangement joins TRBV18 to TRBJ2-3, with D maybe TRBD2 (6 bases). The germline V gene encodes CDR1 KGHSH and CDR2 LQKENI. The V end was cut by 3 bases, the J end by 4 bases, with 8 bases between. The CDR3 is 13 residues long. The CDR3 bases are TGTGCCAGCTCACCCGGGACTCCAGATACGCAGTATTTT. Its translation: CASSPGTPDTQYF.

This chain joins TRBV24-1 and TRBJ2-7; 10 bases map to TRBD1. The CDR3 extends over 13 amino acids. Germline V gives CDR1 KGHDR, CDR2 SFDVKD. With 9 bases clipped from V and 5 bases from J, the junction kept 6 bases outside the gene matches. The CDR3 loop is CATFRDRGHEQYF. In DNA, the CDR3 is TGTGCCACCTTCCGGGACAGGGGCCACGAGCAGTACTTC.

The CDR3: CASSPTESSGNTIYF. The CDR3 bases are TGTGCCAGCTCACCCACAGAGAGCTCTGGAAACACCATATATTTT. The chain uses TRBV18 and TRBJ1-3; D not resolved. This CDR3 region has 15 residues. V was clipped by 3 bases and J by 0 bases, with 9 bases between them. Looked up from germline, CDR1 is KGHSH and CDR2 is LQKENI.

This CDR3 is CASRAGVGGGYNEQFF. The CDR3 DNA reads as TGCGCCAGCAGAGCGGGGGTTGGGGGCGGCTACAATGAGCAGTTCTTC. This chain joins TRBV5-1 and TRBJ2-1; 8 bases agree with TRBD2. Trimming cost V 5 bases and J 3 bases; bases outside gene matches: 10. The CDR3 covers 16 residues. In germline, CDR1 is SGHRS, CDR2 YFSETQ.

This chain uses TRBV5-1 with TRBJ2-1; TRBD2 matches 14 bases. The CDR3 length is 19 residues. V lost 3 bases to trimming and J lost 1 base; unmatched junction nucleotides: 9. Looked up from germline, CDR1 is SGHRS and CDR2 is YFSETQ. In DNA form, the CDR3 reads TGCGCCAGCAGCTCAGAGGGACTAGCGGGAGATGGGTCCTACAATGAGCAGTTCTTC. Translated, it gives CASSSEGLAGDGSYNEQFF.

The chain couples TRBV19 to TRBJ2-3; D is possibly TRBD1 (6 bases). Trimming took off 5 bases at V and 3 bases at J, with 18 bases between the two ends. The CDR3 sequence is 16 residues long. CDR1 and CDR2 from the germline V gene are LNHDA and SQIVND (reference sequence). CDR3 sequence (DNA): TGTGCCAGTAGTGTAGGGGGAGCCGACATGACAGATACGCAGTATTTT. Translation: CASSVGGADMTDTQYF.